The clone carrying this TCR beta chain was seen a handful of times. Its specificity is not known. This entry belongs to a study of beta chain features in type 1 diabetes. A CD45RO/CCR7/CD25/CD127/CD95/CD27 panel sorted naive, central memory, regulatory and stem cell-like memory CD4+ cells. The isolated RNA, all of it, was reverse transcribed, so expressed TCRB transcripts were what got sequenced. Some clones are missing from TCRdb's copy, which holds only in-frame ones; the method was immunoSEQ multiplex PCR. The data show about 650,000 clones, approximately 13% seen once. The study, taken as a whole, reports: A pattern of fewer insertions and more deletions at VDJ junctions was seen in type 1 diabetes patients. Shorter TCRB CDR3s, moderately but significantly so, marked every one of the four CD4+ subsets in Type 1 diabetes patients.

J was trimmed by 0 bases and V by 4 bases; bases with no gene match: 7. CDR1 is SGHTA, CDR2 FQGNSA, per germline. This CDR3 comprises 16 residues. Specimen: naive CD4+ T cells from blood. This clonotype originated in a young man with type 1 diabetes. V is TRBV7-2 and J is TRBJ2-3; 7 nucleotides agree with TRBD2. The CDR3 sequence: CASSSAERGSTDTQYF. The CDR3 nucleotides read TGTGCCAGCAGCTCCGCCGAGCGGGGAAGCACAGATACGCAGTATTTT. The complete variable domain, with remaining parts taken from reference TRBV7-2 and TRBJ2-3, reads GAGVSQSPSNKVTEKGKDVELRCDPISGHTALYWYRQSLGQGLEFLIYFQGNSAPDKSGLPSDRFSAERTGGSVSTLTIQRTQQEDSAVYLCASSSAERGSTDTQYFGPGTRLTVL.